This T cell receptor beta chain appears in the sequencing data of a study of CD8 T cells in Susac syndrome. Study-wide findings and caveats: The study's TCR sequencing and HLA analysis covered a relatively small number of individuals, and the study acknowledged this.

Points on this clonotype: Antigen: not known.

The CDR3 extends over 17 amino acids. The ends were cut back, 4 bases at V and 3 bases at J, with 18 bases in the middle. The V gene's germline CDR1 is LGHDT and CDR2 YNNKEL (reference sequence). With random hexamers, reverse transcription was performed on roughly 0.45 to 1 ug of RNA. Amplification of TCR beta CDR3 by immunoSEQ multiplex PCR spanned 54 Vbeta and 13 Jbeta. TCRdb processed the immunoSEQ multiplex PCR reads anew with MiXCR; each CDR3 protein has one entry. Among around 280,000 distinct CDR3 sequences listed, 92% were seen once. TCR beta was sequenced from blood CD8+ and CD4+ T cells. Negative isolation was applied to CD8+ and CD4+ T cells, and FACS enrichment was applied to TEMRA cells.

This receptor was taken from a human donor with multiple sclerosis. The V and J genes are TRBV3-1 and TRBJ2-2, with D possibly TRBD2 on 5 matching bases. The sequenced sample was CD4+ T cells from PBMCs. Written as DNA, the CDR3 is TGTGCCAGCAGCCGCGACATCCCCATCGGGGACACCGGGGAGCTGTTTTTT. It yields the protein CASSRDIPIGDTGELFF.